This entry lists 18 T cell receptor beta chains sequenced from one sample in a study of cytomegalovirus exposure and HLA in healthy donors (dated by TCRdb to 2015 to 2018). Library generation was performed with the immunoSEQ multiplex PCR assay. For the multiplex PCR, a mixture combining 60 forward primers for TCR Vbeta segments and 13 reverse primers for TCR Jbeta segments was used. TCRdb took this table from immuneACCESS and kept in-frame rearrangements with V and J called. Such tables lack part of the clones; where checked against another copy, unresolved V genes explain under half of the gap, and the rest is unexplained. This sample lists 75,000 to 95,000 clones; about 66% were detected once. The ten top clones hold under 25% of the sample. The material sequenced was PBMCs. These receptors were obtained from a woman between 45 and 60 years old in good health and CMV-seropositive.

The chain couples TRBV9 to TRBJ1-4, with 8 nucleotides matching TRBD1. Germline trimming cut 3 bases from V and 8 bases from J; bases unmatched to any gene: 15. This CDR3 has 17 amino acids. Germline V gene sequence: CDR1 SGDLS, CDR2 YYNGEE. CDR3 residues: CASSATSDRGREEKLFF. CDR3 bases: TGTGCCAGCAGCGCCACTTCAGACAGGGGAAGGGAAGAAAAACTGTTTTTT.

The genes are TRBV7-2 and TRBJ2-5; tentatively, D is TRBD1 (6 bases). This CDR3 is built from 17 residues. CDR1 is SGHTA, CDR2 FQGNSA, per germline. Trimming removed 4 bases at V and 0 bases at J, with 18 bases between. The CDR3 sequence is CASSSEAAGANQETQYF. As DNA, the CDR3 is TGTGCCAGCAGCTCAGAAGCGGCAGGGGCCAACCAAGAGACCCAGTACTTC.

J is TRBJ1-1 and V is TRBV4-1; D unclear. Germline V gene lookup returns CDR1 MGHRA and CDR2 YSYEKL. The CDR3 is made up of 16 amino acids. V was cut by 1 base and J by 6 bases, with 18 bases left in between. CDR3 nucleotide sequence: TGCGCCAGCAGCCAAGTAGTGGAGGGTCGAAGTGCTGAAGCTTTCTTT. This sequence encodes CASSQVVEGRSAEAFF.

CDR3 DNA sequence: TGTGCCAGCAGTACAGGGGGCGCGGGGCCCAATAACTATGGCTACACCTTC. Translating it yields CASSTGGAGPNNYGYTF. The rearrangement joins TRBV27 to TRBJ1-2; 9 bases align to TRBD1. The ends lost 5 bases at V and 1 base at J; junction bases unmatched: 11. CDR1 and CDR2 (germline): MNHEY, SMNVEV (reference sequence). This CDR3 is built from 17 residues.

J is TRBJ1-1 and V is TRBV28; D is unresolved. CDR3 length equals 14 residues. The V end was cut by 3 bases, the J end by 2 bases, with 10 bases between. The V gene's germline CDR1 is MDHEN and CDR2 SYDVKM. CDR3 bases: TGTGCCAGCAGTTTGGGCTCGTTCAACACTGAAGCTTTCTTT. Translating gives CASSLGSFNTEAFF.

This clone was seen more than once but under ten times. The chain carries TRBV5-1 and TRBJ1-6; D is possibly TRBD1 (6 bases). The V end lost 0 bases, the J end lost 7 bases, and 17 bases lay between the germline ends. The CDR3 totals 17 residues. Germline CDR1 is SGHRS and CDR2 is YFSETQ. For the CDR3, the DNA is TGCGCCAGCAGCTTGGAAGGGGCCAGGGGACGAAATTCACCCCTCCACTTT. Its protein product is CASSLEGARGRNSPLHF. Supplemented by reference TRBV5-1 and TRBJ1-6, the full variable domain reads KAGVTQTPRYLIKTRGQQVTLSCSPISGHRSVSWYQQTPGQGLQFLFEYFSETQRNKGNFPGRFSGRQFSNSRSEMNVSTLELGDSALYLCASSLEGARGRNSPLHFGNGTRLTVT.

The chain links TRBV5-1 to TRBJ1-1; a possible D gene is TRBD1 (6 bases). V dropped 2 bases and J dropped 8 bases, with 16 bases sitting between them. The CDR3 extends over 14 amino acids. Germline V gives CDR1 SGHRS, CDR2 YFSETQ. CDR3 loop: CASSLKQGGNEAFF. The CDR3 DNA is TGCGCCAGCAGCTTAAAACAGGGTGGAAACGAAGCTTTCTTT.

This clone has more than one count but fewer than ten. The rearrangement links TRBV14 to TRBJ1-1, with D uncertain. This CDR3 spans 13 amino acids. Germline V gene sequence: CDR1 SGHDN, CDR2 FVKESK. V dropped 1 base and J dropped 9 bases, with 12 bases sitting between them. CDR3: CASSQAEEEKAFF. As DNA, the CDR3 is TGTGCCAGCAGCCAAGCCGAGGAAGAAAAAGCTTTCTTT.

CDR3 in DNA: TGTGCCAGTAGGGACTCCAACTACTATGGCTACACCTTC. Protein sequence: CASRDSNYYGYTF. The chain carries TRBV19 and TRBJ1-2; D gene uncertain. The CDR3 extends over 13 amino acids. Deletions cut 6 bases from V and 3 bases from J, with 11 bases between. Germline V gene lookup returns CDR1 LNHDA and CDR2 SQIVND (reference sequence).

In DNA, the CDR3 is TGTGCCAGCAGCTCACGGACAGGGTCCGATACGCAGTATTTT. Its protein product is CASSSRTGSDTQYF. The V call is TRBV7-2, the J call TRBJ2-3; 8 positions match TRBD1. This CDR3 has 14 amino acids. CDR1 is SGHTA and CDR2 is FQGNSA in the germline V gene. J gave up 6 bases and V 4 bases, and 6 bases lay outside the gene matches.

The rearrangement links TRBV28 to TRBJ2-7, with TRBD2 identical over 8 bases. The CDR3 is 16 residues long. V was pared by 3 bases and J by 4 bases, with 11 bases of the junction left unmatched. The germline V gene encodes CDR1 MDHEN and CDR2 SYDVKM. CDR3 in amino acids: CASSLTPSAGEYEQYF. The CDR3 DNA reads TGTGCCAGCAGTTTGACCCCTTCAGCGGGGGAGTACGAGCAGTACTTC.

Comments on this clone: A read error may account for a junction end that differs from germline. The V call is TRBV7-9, the J call TRBJ1-1; 10 bases line up with TRBD1. CDR1 is SEHNR, CDR2 FQNEAQ, per germline (reference sequence). CDR3 length equals 12 residues. The CDR3 coding sequence is TGTTCCAGCAGCACGACAGGGGGCGACGCTTTCTTT. Translated, it gives CSSSTTGGDAFF.

The chain couples TRBV6-4 to TRBJ1-2; the D is unclear. V lost 2 bases, J lost 6 bases, and 13 bases lay in between. The CDR3 spans 14 residues. Germline-derived CDR1 and CDR2 are MRHNA and SNTAGT. CDR3 sequence reads: CASSDDYAIDGYTF. DNA of the CDR3: TGTGCCAGCAGTGACGACTATGCCATAGATGGCTACACCTTC.

V and J are TRBV27 and TRBJ2-2; the D gene is possibly TRBD1 (7 bases). The germline V gene has CDR1 MNHEY and CDR2 SMNVEV (reference sequence). CDR3 length: 15 amino acids. Trimming stripped 4 bases from V and 4 bases from J, with 13 bases between. The CDR3 DNA reads TGTGCCAGCAGTTGGGGGGACAGCGGCACCGGGGAGCTGTTTTTT. It yields the protein CASSWGDSGTGELFF.

The CDR3 nucleotides read TGTGCCAGCAGTTCTAATAGCGGGGGGGAATACAATGAGCAGTTCTTC. It specifies CASSSNSGGEYNEQFF. The gene calls are TRBV27 and TRBJ2-1; TRBD2 matches 11 bases. The V and J ends lost 4 bases and 4 bases, in that order; junction bases with no gene match: 6. The CDR3 sequence is 16 residues long. The germline CDR1 and CDR2 sequences are MNHEY and SMNVEV (reference sequence).

This chain connects TRBV29-1 to TRBJ1-2, with D maybe TRBD1 (6 bases). Trimming removed 6 bases at V and 5 bases at J, with 16 bases between. Germline assignment: CDR1 SQVTM and CDR2 ANQGSEA. The CDR3 is made up of 13 amino acids. The CDR3 DNA sequence: TGCAGCGTAAAACAGGGAGACTATTATGGCTACACCTTC. Residues: CSVKQGDYYGYTF.

This clone was seen many times. In DNA, the CDR3 is TGTGCCAGCAGTGTGGGACTATTCCAAGAGACCCAGTACTTC. Amino acid sequence: CASSVGLFQETQYF. The chain employs TRBV28 and TRBJ2-5; 7 bases line up with TRBD2. V shed 5 bases, J shed 1 base, and the junction held 4 bases outside the gene matches. Per the germline V gene, CDR1 is MDHEN and CDR2 is SYDVKM. The CDR3 has 14 amino acids.

The chain links TRBV7-6 to TRBJ2-7, with 9 bases aligning to TRBD1. V lost 4 bases, J lost 6 bases, and 7 bases stayed unmatched. CDR1 SGHVS and CDR2 FNYEAQ come from the germline V gene. The CDR3 is made up of 14 amino acids. CDR3 DNA: TGTGCCAGCAGCTCGGGACAGGGTATCAGCGAGCAGTACTTC. It encodes CASSSGQGISEQYF.